The present T cell receptor (beta chain) was sequenced within a study of CD8+ T cells in alopecia areata. General observations from the study: Resident alphabeta T-cell populations of normal skin are likewise subject to sequencing in scalp samples.

Treatment here: oral pan-JAK inhibitor, 5-10 mg twice daily. This clone was counted once. The antigen is unknown. Extracted RNA was reverse transcribed into cDNA, the sequencing template. The repertoire was sequenced with immunoSEQ multiplex PCR; TCRdb's copy has only in-frame clones and lacks some. The sample lists over 150,000 clones, 50% to 65% seen once, with 12% to 15% in the top ten. V was cut by 4 bases and J by 3 bases, with 15 bases left in between. This CDR3 is 14 amino acids long. Germline CDR1 and CDR2: SQVTM and ANQGSEA. The clonotype originates from a human donor with alopecia areata. Specimen: CD4+ T cells sorted from blood, collected at week 24, from a patient treated with tofacitinib. The chain links TRBV29-1 to TRBJ2-5; D perhaps matches TRBD1 (6 bases). The CDR3 sequence is CSVGGQFGEETQYF. CDR3 DNA sequence: TGCAGCGTTGGGGGGCAATTCGGAGAAGAGACCCAGTACTTC.